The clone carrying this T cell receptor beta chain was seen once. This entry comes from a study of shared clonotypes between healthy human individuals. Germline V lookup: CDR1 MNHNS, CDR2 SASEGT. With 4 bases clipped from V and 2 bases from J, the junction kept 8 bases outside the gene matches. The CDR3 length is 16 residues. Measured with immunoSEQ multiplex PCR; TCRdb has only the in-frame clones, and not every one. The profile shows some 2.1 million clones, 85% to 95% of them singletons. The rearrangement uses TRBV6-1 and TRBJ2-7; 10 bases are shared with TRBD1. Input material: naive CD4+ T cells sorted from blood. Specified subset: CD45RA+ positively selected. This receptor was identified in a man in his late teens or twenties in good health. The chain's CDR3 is CASSATRDRGTYEQYF. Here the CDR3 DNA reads TGTGCCAGCAGTGCCACCCGGGACAGGGGAACCTACGAGCAGTACTTC.